Listed below are T cell receptor beta chains from one sample, sequenced in a study of response to subunit inactivated influenza vaccine. TCRdb re-analysed the RT-PCR reads in MiXCR, keeping a single row per CDR3 protein. The sample yields about 780,000 distinct CDR3 sequences, around a sixth seen once. The input for sequencing was PBMCs from blood, taken 4 to 6 days after vaccination. The receptors were gathered from a man aged 45-65 years who received an inactivated influenza vaccine. Each CDR3 is given with its conserved first and last residue. The order of the fields is clone size, V gene, D gene, J gene, CDR3 DNA, CDR3 protein. The D gene is left open where the match is weak. Clone size is given for some rows only: seen once, a few or many times, or a class if the clone is expanded.

>few|TRBV5-1|.|TRBJ1-6
TGCGCCAGCAGCTTGAAGCTGAGCTCCTATAATTCACCCCTCCACTTT
CASSLKLSSYNSPLHF
>.|TRBV4-2|.|TRBJ1-2
TGTGCCAGCAGCCAATCTTCGGCTGAACTGGTTGGCTACACCTTC
CASSQSSAELVGYTF
>.|TRBV21-1|.|TRBJ2-7
TGTGCCAGCACCACGACGGCCGAGCAGTACTTC
CASTTTAEQYF
>few|TRBV4-3|.|TRBJ1-2
TGCGCCAGCAGCCAAACGACCGACAGTAACTATGGCTACACCTTC
CASSQTTDSNYGYTF
>.|TRBV20-1|.|TRBJ1-5
TGCAGTGTCAGAAAGGGACATCGCAATCAGCCCCAGCATTTT
CSVRKGHRNQPQHF
>.|TRBV20-1|TRBD2|TRBJ2-3
TGCAGTGCACCCGGGACTAGCGGATCCACAGATACGCAGTATTTT
CSAPGTSGSTDTQYF
>.|TRBV12-3/TRBV12-4|.|TRBJ2-4
TGTGCCAGCAGTTTAGAAGAGAAGCAGCACGGGATTCAGTACTTC
CASSLEEKQHGIQYF
>.|TRBV7-3|TRBD2|TRBJ2-1
TGTGCCAGCAGCCGCGGGGGGAACGATGAGCAGTTCTTC
CASSRGGNDEQFF
>many|TRBV12-3/TRBV12-4|.|TRBJ2-5
TGTGCCAGCAGTTTAGCCGGCAGCGAAGAGACCCAGTACTTC
CASSLAGSEETQYF
>few|TRBV20-1|.|TRBJ1-1
TGCAGTGCTAGAAGCGGAAGCACTGAAGCTTTCTTT
CSARSGSTEAFF
>few|TRBV7-2|.|TRBJ2-7
TGTGCCAGCAGCTTAGTTACAGGGAAGGGCGAGCAGTACTTC
CASSLVTGKGEQYF
>few|TRBV5-4|TRBD2|TRBJ2-2
TGTGCCAGCAGCCCTTCTGGGGGGGTAGCGAACACCGGGGAGCTGTTTTTT
CASSPSGGVANTGELFF
>few|TRBV7-9|.|TRBJ2-1
TGTGCCAGCAGCTTATACGGAACGAGCGGGGAGCAGTTCTTC
CASSLYGTSGEQFF
>.|TRBV20-1|.|TRBJ2-5
TGCAGTGCTAGAGATGGCAGGGGTGGAGAGACCCAGTACTTC
CSARDGRGGETQYF
>.|TRBV20-1|.|TRBJ2-1
TGCAGTGCTAGAGTTTTGGAGACTAACAATGAGCAGTTCTTC
CSARVLETNNEQFF
>.|TRBV5-1|.|TRBJ2-7
TGCGCCAGCTCCGGGACACTCAGCTACGAGCAGTACTTC
CASSGTLSYEQYF
>.|TRBV2|.|TRBJ1-4
TGTGCCAGCAGTGTGAGTGAAAAACTGTTTTTT
CASSVSEKLFF
>few|TRBV20-1|.|TRBJ1-1
TGCAGTGCTAGAGTAGGCCTTAGGGACACTGAAGCTTTCTTT
CSARVGLRDTEAFF
>.|TRBV7-2|.|TRBJ2-4
TGTGCCAGCAGCCCTCCCCGGATGACCAAAAACATTCAGTACTTC
CASSPPRMTKNIQYF
>.|TRBV25-1|.|TRBJ2-2
TGTGCCAGCAGGACGAATTTAGGCACCGGGGAGCTGTTTTTT
CASRTNLGTGELFF
>.|TRBV20-1|TRBD2|TRBJ2-1
TGCAGTGCACAAGGACTAGCGGGGGGGAACAATGAGCAGTTCTTC
CSAQGLAGGNNEQFF
>few|TRBV20-1|.|TRBJ2-1
TGCAGTGCTAGAGATATTGGGAAGGGGTACAATGAGCAGTTCTTC
CSARDIGKGYNEQFF
>few|TRBV2|.|TRBJ2-7
TGTGCCAGCAGCTATACCTCCACTGACTCCTACGAGCAGTACTTC
CASSYTSTDSYEQYF
>few|TRBV7-9|.|TRBJ2-4
TGTGCCAGCAGCAATGACAGGACCAAAAACATTCAGTACTTC
CASSNDRTKNIQYF
>.|TRBV6-2/TRBV6-3|.|TRBJ2-7
TGTGCCAGCAGTTACTCGATCCCTCCGGGGGACAAGGACTCCTACGAGCAGTACTTC
CASSYSIPPGDKDSYEQYF
>.|TRBV7-9|TRBD1|TRBJ1-2
TGTGCCAGCAGCTTAGGGATGGACAGGACCTATGGCTACACCTTC
CASSLGMDRTYGYTF
>.|TRBV12-3/TRBV12-4|.|TRBJ1-2
TGTGCCAGCAGTTCGGGGAGGGGCGGCTACACCTTC
CASSSGRGGYTF
>.|TRBV29-1|TRBD1|TRBJ2-1
TGCAGCGTTCCCCTCCTCGGGACAGGGGTTTACAATGAGCAGTTCTTC
CSVPLLGTGVYNEQFF
>.|TRBV10-3|TRBD1|TRBJ1-1
TGTGCCATCAGGCCAGGACAGGGGGGGTTGAACACTGAAGCTTTCTTT
CAIRPGQGGLNTEAFF
>.|TRBV7-3|TRBD2|TRBJ2-3
TGTGCCAGCAGCCGGGCGGGAGCGGGAGTTCCTGATACGCAGTATTTT
CASSRAGAGVPDTQYF
>few|TRBV7-2|TRBD1|TRBJ2-5
TGTGCCAGCAGCTTACGACAGGGGAGAGCCCAGTACTTC
CASSLRQGRAQYF
>few|TRBV6-1|.|TRBJ2-1
TGTGCCAGCAGTGTTGGGGGCCGGGGCAATGAGCAGTTCTTC
CASSVGGRGNEQFF